These 9 T cell receptor gamma chains were all obtained from the same sample, sequenced in a study of intestinal T cells in coeliac disease. For each case, the template was genomic DNA from ten approximately 5-µm formalin-fixed paraffin-embedded scrolls. Using 150 to 200 ng of biopsy DNA, TRG was amplified with LymphoTrack primers. TCRdb reanalysed the multiplex PCR reads with CATT. The table lists about 420 gamma-chain clones, about 41% of them singletons, with about 48% in the top ten. The sample was a duodenal biopsy. Receptors originate from a human donor who served as a control with a normal duodenal biopsy, not a healthy volunteer.

The chain employs TRGV5 and TRGJP1. This CDR3 region has 16 residues. CDR1 and CDR2 (germline): VINAFY, YDVSNSKD. After removal of 2 bases from V and 13 bases from J, the junction contained 19 bases not matched to a gene. In DNA form, the CDR3 reads TGTGCCACCTGGGACATGGCCTTGGGGGGGTTCTTGTTCAAGATATTT. Translating it yields CATWDMALGGFLFKIF.

The rearrangement links TRGV4 to TRGJ1 or TRGJ2. The CDR3 contains 13 residues. Germline CDR1 is EGSTGY and CDR2 is YDSYTSSV. Trimming took 6 bases from V and 6 from J; bases not matched to a gene: 11. The CDR3 DNA reads as TGTGCCACCTGGATGAATGCTACTTATAAGAAACTCTTT. Protein product: CATWMNATYKKLF.

Notes on this clone: This likely stems from a read error, as it lies one base from a far larger clone. This specimen includes other DNA sequences encoding the same CDR3. This sequence joins TRGV4 and TRGJ1 or TRGJ2. In germline, CDR1 is EGSTGY, CDR2 YDSYTSSV. The CDR3 spans 15 residues. CDR3 residues: CATWDGRKGYYKKLF. CDR3 bases: TGTGCCACCTGGGATGGGCGGAAAGGTTATTATAAGAAACTCTTC.

This chain joins TRGV9 and TRGJP2. Germline CDR1 GITISATS, CDR2 ISYDGTV (reference sequence). J lost 2 bases, V lost 6 bases, and 9 bases had no gene match. The CDR3 extends over 15 amino acids. The CDR3 DNA is TGTGCCTTGTGGAGTGTCCTCAGTAGTGATTGGATCAAGACGTTT. This translates into CALWSVLSSDWIKTF.

The CDR3 loop reads CATWDQTYYYKKLF. CDR3 in DNA: TGTGCCACCTGGGATCAGACCTATTATTATAAGAAACTCTTT. The chain recombines TRGV8 with TRGJ1 or TRGJ2. From germline, CDR1 is VENAVY and CDR2 YDSYNSRV. CDR3 length: 14 residues. J was trimmed by 2 bases and V by 3 bases; bases with no gene match: 7.

With regard to this clone: A far larger clone is off by one base, so a read error is likely. In the same sample, other DNA sequences code for this CDR3. In DNA form, the CDR3 reads TGTGCTGCGTGGGATTATCCCCCGAATTATTATAAGAAGCTCTTT. Residues: CAAWDYPPNYYKKLF. The V gene is TRGV10, the J gene TRGJ1 or TRGJ2. TRGV10 is given ORF status, its function remaining uncertain. The CDR3 has 15 residues.

The chain employs TRGV10 and TRGJ1 or TRGJ2. TRGV10 is an open reading frame whose function is uncertain. V dropped 8 bases and J dropped 10; count of bases not matched to a gene: 9. The CDR3 sequence is 11 residues long. This CDR3 reads CAAWEDLKKLF. In nucleotides, the CDR3 is TGTGCTGCGTGGGAAGATTTAAAGAAACTCTTT.

The rearrangement uses TRGV2 and TRGJP1. V lost 1 base to trimming and J lost 14 bases; unmatched junction nucleotides: 19. Germline V CDR1 and CDR2: EGSNGY, YDSYNSKV. The CDR3 is 16 amino acids. CDR3 coding DNA: TGTGCCACCTGGGACGGTCATACCTACGTGGTTGGTTTCAAGATATTT. The encoded protein is CATWDGHTYVVGFKIF.

Comments on this clone: TCRdb shows a much larger clone's protein in place of this DNA's translation, and the two differ at residue 5, likely through a read error; the protein shown is translated from the DNA. CDR3 loop: CATWGYSSDWIKTF. Written as DNA, the CDR3 is TGTGCCACCTGGGGCTATAGTAGTGATTGGATCAAGACGTTT. The rearrangement links TRGV8 to TRGJP2. The V gene's germline CDR1 is VENAVY and CDR2 YDSYNSRV. This CDR3 comprises 14 residues. V was clipped by 5 bases and J by 0 bases; unmatched bases: 3.